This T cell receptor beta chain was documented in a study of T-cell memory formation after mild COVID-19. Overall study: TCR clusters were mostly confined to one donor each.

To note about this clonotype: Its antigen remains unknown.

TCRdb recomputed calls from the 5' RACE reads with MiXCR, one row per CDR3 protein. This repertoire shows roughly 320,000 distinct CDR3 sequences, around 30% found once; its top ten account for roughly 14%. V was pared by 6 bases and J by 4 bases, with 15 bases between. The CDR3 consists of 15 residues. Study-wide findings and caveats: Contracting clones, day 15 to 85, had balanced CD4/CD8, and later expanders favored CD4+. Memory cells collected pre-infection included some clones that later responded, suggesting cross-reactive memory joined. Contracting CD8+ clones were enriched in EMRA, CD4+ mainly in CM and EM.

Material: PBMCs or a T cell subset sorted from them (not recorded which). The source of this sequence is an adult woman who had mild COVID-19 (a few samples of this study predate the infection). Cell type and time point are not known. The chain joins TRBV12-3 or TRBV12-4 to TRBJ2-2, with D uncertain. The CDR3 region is CASRRGDELTGELFF. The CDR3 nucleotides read TGTGCCAGCAGGCGTGGCGACGAACTCACCGGGGAGCTGTTTTTT.